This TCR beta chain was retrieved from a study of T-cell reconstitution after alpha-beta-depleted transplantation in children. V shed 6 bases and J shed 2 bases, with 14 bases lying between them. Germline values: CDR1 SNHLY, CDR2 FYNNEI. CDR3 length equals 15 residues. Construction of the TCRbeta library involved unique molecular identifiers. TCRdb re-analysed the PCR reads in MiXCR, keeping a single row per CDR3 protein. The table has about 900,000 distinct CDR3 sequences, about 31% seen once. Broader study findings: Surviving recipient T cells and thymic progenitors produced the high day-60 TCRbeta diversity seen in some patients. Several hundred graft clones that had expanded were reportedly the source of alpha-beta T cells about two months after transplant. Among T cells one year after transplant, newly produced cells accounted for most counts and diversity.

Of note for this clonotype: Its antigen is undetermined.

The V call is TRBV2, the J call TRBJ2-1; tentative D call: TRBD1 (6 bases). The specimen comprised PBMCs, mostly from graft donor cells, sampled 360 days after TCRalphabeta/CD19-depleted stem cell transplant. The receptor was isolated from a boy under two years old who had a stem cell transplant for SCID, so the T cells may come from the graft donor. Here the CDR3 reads CASRAIRGAYNEQFF. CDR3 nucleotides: TGTGCCAGCAGAGCAATCAGGGGAGCCTACAATGAGCAGTTCTTC.